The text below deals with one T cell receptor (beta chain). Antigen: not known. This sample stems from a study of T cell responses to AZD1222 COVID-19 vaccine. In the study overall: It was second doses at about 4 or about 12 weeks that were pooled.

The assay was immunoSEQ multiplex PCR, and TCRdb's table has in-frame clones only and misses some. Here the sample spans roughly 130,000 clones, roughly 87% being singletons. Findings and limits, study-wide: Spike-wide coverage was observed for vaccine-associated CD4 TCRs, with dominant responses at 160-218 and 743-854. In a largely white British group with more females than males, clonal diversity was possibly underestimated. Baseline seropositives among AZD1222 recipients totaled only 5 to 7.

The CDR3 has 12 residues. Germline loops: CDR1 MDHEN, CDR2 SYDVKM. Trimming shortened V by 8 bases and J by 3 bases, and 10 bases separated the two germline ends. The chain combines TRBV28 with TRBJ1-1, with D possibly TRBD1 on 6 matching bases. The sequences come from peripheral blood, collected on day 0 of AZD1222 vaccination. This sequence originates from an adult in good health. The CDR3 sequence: CASAAGDTEAFF. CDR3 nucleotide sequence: TGTGCCAGCGCTGCAGGGGACACTGAAGCTTTCTTT.